The 17 T cell receptor beta chains presented below share a single source sample, sequenced in a study of blood T cell repertoires in COVID-19. Produced via immunoSEQ multiplex PCR; TCRdb's table is partial and in-frame only. The table has approximately 60,000 clones, about 82% seen once; the top ten hold approximately 20%. Sequenced material: peripheral blood. All receptors derive from a human donor in a cohort sampled during active COVID-19.

The chain combines TRBV19 with TRBJ1-2, with D uncertain. Germline-derived CDR1 and CDR2 are LNHDA and SQIVND (reference sequence). The length of the CDR3 is 16 residues. Trimming shortened V by 5 bases and J by 4 bases, and 20 bases separated the two germline ends. CDR3 coding DNA: TGTGCCAGTAGTCCAGAACACGGACTAGCCATCTATGGCTACACCTTC. Its protein product is CASSPEHGLAIYGYTF.

V gene TRBV10-3 combines with J gene TRBJ2-1; 7 bases align to TRBD1. Germline CDR1 is ENHRY and CDR2 is SYGVKD. The CDR3 contains 15 residues. J was trimmed by 4 bases and V by 2 bases; bases with no gene match: 5. CDR3: CAISETGTAYNEQFF. The CDR3 nucleotides read TGTGCCATCAGTGAGACTGGGACAGCTTACAATGAGCAGTTCTTC.

V usage is TRBV11-2 and J usage is TRBJ2-5; 9 bases agree with TRBD1. CDR1 is SGHAT, CDR2 FQNNGV, per germline. This CDR3 is 15 amino acids long. Trimming removed 1 base from V and 4 bases from J; junction bases left unmatched: 4. CDR3 coding DNA: TGTGCCAGCAGCTTAGTAGGGGGACAGGGAGAGACCCAGTACTTC. It yields the protein CASSLVGGQGETQYF.

The chain links TRBV6-2 or TRBV6-3 to TRBJ2-5, with 10 bases identical to TRBD1. The V gene end was trimmed by 2 bases and the J gene end by 4 bases; junction bases not matched to a gene: 7. The CDR3 extends over 16 amino acids. Germline CDR1 reads MNHEY; CDR2 reads SVGEGT. This CDR3 reads CASSYAVTGGGETQYF. CDR3 coding DNA: TGTGCCAGCAGTTACGCCGTGACAGGGGGCGGAGAGACCCAGTACTTC.

The J gene is TRBJ2-4, the V gene TRBV21-1; no DNA check was done on the table's D call, TRBD1. TRBV21-1 represents a pseudogene. The CDR3 consists of 14 residues. The CDR3 bases are TGTGCCAGCAGCAAGGGACAGGGGAAAAACATTCAGTACTTC. This translates into CASSKGQGKNIQYF.

This clone appeared a single time. The rearrangement joins TRBV10-2 to TRBJ2-3, with D unclear. Germline loops: CDR1 WSHSY, CDR2 SAAADI. The CDR3 is 12 amino acids. Trimming pared 6 bases from V and 6 bases from J, leaving 10 bases between. The DNA for the CDR3 is TGCGCCAGCAGCCCTTCCTCCGATACGCAGTATTTT. This codes for CASSPSSDTQYF.

V gene TRBV6-5 combines with J gene TRBJ1-5, with D tentatively TRBD1 (5 bases). V lost 6 bases, J lost 3 bases, and 15 bases lay in between. Per the germline V gene, CDR1 is MNHEY and CDR2 is SVGAGI. The CDR3 is 15 residues long. The CDR3 loop is CASRQWGGINQPQHF. As DNA, the CDR3 is TGTGCCAGCAGGCAGTGGGGGGGAATCAATCAGCCCCAGCATTTT.

Here the CDR3 DNA reads TGTGCCAGCAGCTTAGACAGGGGAGGTGAGCAGTACTTC. Amino acids: CASSLDRGGEQYF. The chain links TRBV7-2 to TRBJ2-7; TRBD1 is a possible D gene (7 bases). Trimming took 1 base from V and 7 from J, leaving 11 bases between them. Germline V lookup: CDR1 SGHTA, CDR2 FQGNSA. The CDR3 consists of 13 residues. The full variable domain, its missing parts supplied by reference TRBV7-2 and TRBJ2-7, is GAGVSQSPSNKVTEKGKDVELRCDPISGHTALYWYRQSLGQGLEFLIYFQGNSAPDKSGLPSDRFSAERTGGSVSTLTIQRTQQEDSAVYLCASSLDRGGEQYFGPGTRLTVT.

The V gene is TRBV7-2, the J gene TRBJ2-3, with no clear D. Germline V CDR1 and CDR2: SGHTA, FQGNSA. V was shortened by 5 bases and J by 6 bases, with 9 bases between the two germline ends. The CDR3 has 12 amino acids. The CDR3 nucleotides read TGTGCCAGCAGCCCCTACGTGGATACGCAGTATTTT. Translated, it gives CASSPYVDTQYF.

V gene TRBV9 combines with J gene TRBJ1-1; tentative D call: TRBD1 (6 bases). Germline CDR1 is SGDLS and CDR2 is YYNGEE. This CDR3 has 15 residues. V lost 2 bases and J lost 4, with 15 bases in between. CDR3 sequence: CASSVRGREGTEAFF. DNA for the CDR3: TGTGCCAGCAGCGTGAGGGGGAGGGAGGGCACTGAAGCTTTCTTT.

This clone was seen only a few times. This chain uses TRBV7-8 with TRBJ1-6; 9 nucleotides agree with TRBD1. CDR3 length: 15 amino acids. Looked up from germline, CDR1 is SGHVS and CDR2 is FQNEAQ. V shed 3 bases and J 8 bases; nucleotides not matched to a gene: 5. DNA of the CDR3: TGTGCCAGCAGCTTCGGACAGGGGAGGGATTCACCCCTCCACTTT. Translated: CASSFGQGRDSPLHF.

The chain uses TRBV3-1 (or the pseudogene TRBV3-2) and TRBJ2-1; 7 nucleotides match TRBD2. The V and J ends lost 0 bases and 4 bases, in that order; junction bases with no gene match: 9. The CDR3 length is 17 residues. Germline CDR1 is LGHDT and CDR2 is YNNKEL (reference sequence). CDR3 nucleotide sequence: TGTGCCAGCAGCCAAGATTTAGCAGCGGGGAATTACAATGAGCAGTTCTTC. Translated: CASSQDLAAGNYNEQFF.

This sequence joins TRBV5-6 and TRBJ1-1; a possible D gene is TRBD1 (6 bases). V was cut by 2 bases and J by 2 bases, with 13 bases left in between. CDR3 length equals 15 residues. Germline CDR1 SGHDT, CDR2 YYEEEE. The CDR3 loop is CASSFSPGTNTEAFF. In nucleotides, the CDR3 is TGTGCCAGCAGCTTTTCCCCAGGGACAAACACTGAAGCTTTCTTT.

As DNA, the CDR3 is TGTGCCAGCAGCCCTCTACCACAGGGGATCGATGGCTACACCTTC. It specifies CASSPLPQGIDGYTF. The V and J genes are TRBV7-3 and TRBJ1-2; 7 nucleotides align to TRBD1. The trim removed 5 bases at V and 6 bases at J, leaving 12 bases unmatched. Germline V gene data show CDR1 as SGHTA and CDR2 as FQGTGA. The CDR3 totals 15 residues.

The V call is TRBV7-2, the J call TRBJ2-1; D not resolved. Germline CDR1 is SGHTA and CDR2 is FQGNSA. Trimming took off 7 bases at V and 0 bases at J, with 13 bases between the two ends. CDR3 length equals 15 residues. The CDR3 sequence: CASIPAVSSYNEQFF. CDR3 nucleotides: TGTGCCAGCATTCCTGCCGTTAGCTCCTACAATGAGCAGTTCTTC.

The CDR3, as DNA: TGTGCCAGTAACGTACAGGGTTACTATGGCTACACCTTC. Protein product: CASNVQGYYGYTF. V is TRBV19 and J is TRBJ1-2, with D perhaps matching TRBD1 (6 bases). Deletions cut 7 bases from V and 3 bases from J, with 12 bases between. Per germline, CDR1 LNHDA and CDR2 SQIVND (reference sequence). The length of the CDR3 is 13 residues.

The chain employs TRBV5-8 and TRBJ2-6; D is undetermined. Deletions cut 2 bases from V and 0 bases from J, with 9 bases between. Looked up from germline, CDR1 is SGHTS and CDR2 is YDEGEE. The CDR3 runs 16 residues. The CDR3 nucleotides read TGTGCCAGCAGCTTTTTTCCCGGCTCTGGGGCCAACGTCCTGACTTTC. Its protein product is CASSFFPGSGANVLTF.